This TCR beta chain was sequenced during a study of blood T cell repertoires in COVID-19. Study-wide background: The study drew acute and convalescent COVID-19 samples from the United States, Italy and Spain. PBMCs, B-cell-depleted T cells, or T cells were the source of the cDNA or gDNA that made up the material.

Per the authors' pipeline: Reference gene primers were amplified, and this amplification served to estimate nucleated cell counts. Profiling relied on immunoSEQ multiplex PCR, and the TCRdb table lists in-frame clones only, not all of them. V, J and clone size were drawn from that table, and D and trimming were deduced from the DNA. This sample has approximately 250,000 clones, with approximately 83% found just once. Trimming cost V 6 bases and J 8 bases, with 11 bases left between them. The CDR3 has 12 residues. Germline-derived CDR1 and CDR2 are SGHAT and FQDESV (reference sequence). The clonotype originates from a human donor in a cohort sampled during active COVID-19. Sequencing input: peripheral blood. V and J are TRBV11-1 and TRBJ2-1, with D maybe TRBD2 (6 bases). The CDR3 DNA is TGTGCCAGCAGGCCAGGAGGGGATGAGCAGTTCTTC. Translation: CASRPGGDEQFF.